Reported below is one TCR beta chain. In this sample, this clonotype turned up a few times. This receptor's antigen is unknown. Per-nucleotide qualities are absent, and no much larger clonotype sits a single base away. This record belongs to a study of T-cell memory formation after mild COVID-19 (TCRdb year 2021). Context from the whole study: Most TCR sequence clusters were specific to one of the two donors. Longitudinal TCRalpha and TCRbeta repertoire sequencing tracked T-cell clones expanding and contracting after mild COVID-19 in a couple of donors. Two young, previously healthy adult volunteers, one female and one male, were included in the cohort. Study-wide conclusions, independent of this receptor: Only a couple of mild cases were covered by the study, and larger cohorts that include severe cases with pre-infection samples were considered necessary. The detection of some responding clones in pre-infection memory suggests that pre-existing cross-reactive memory T cells joined the SARS-CoV-2 response. From day 15 to 85, contracting clones showed balanced CD4/CD8 phenotypes, whereas a second wave of clones that expanded from day 15 to 37 leaned towards CD4+. SARS-CoV-2 specificity was not confirmed for the second-wave clones peaking on day 37. Contracting CD4+ clones were located mainly in the CM and EM memory subsets, whereas CD8+ clones were found to be enriched in EMRA.

Ficoll-Paque density gradient centrifugation was used to isolate PBMCs. Sequencing took place on an Illumina NovaSeq 6000. TCRalpha and TCRbeta cDNA libraries were built by 5'RACE with constant-segment primers, adding sample barcodes and unique molecular identifiers. RNA was extracted from every sample with Trizol reagent. Amplification of the libraries took two PCR steps, and the second step added a second sample barcode plus Illumina TruSeq adapters. Sequencing of the libraries was done on an Illumina NovaSeq, producing 2 x 150 bp paired-end reads. In the original analysis: Demultiplexing of reads and collapsing into UMI-guided consensus sequences were performed with migec v1.2.7. Using mixcr v2.1.11, UMI consensuses were aligned to TRA and TRB V and J templates and then assembled into clonotypes. Clonotypes were classified as expanded or contracted when called significant by both edgeR and NoisET, with noise models trained on biological replicates. For edgeR calls, a false discovery rate-adjusted p below 0.01 and a log2 fold-change threshold of 1 were applied. As an exploratory analysis of dynamics, max-normalized trajectories of the 1000 most abundant clonotypes were examined by PCA with hierarchical clustering. Separately sequenced CD4+ and CD8+ repertoires were used to assign a CD4 or CD8 phenotype to each responding clone. TCRdb reprocessing: public reads trimmed at Q25 with fastp, clones called with MiXCR, in-frame beta chains kept. Rows with a matching CDR3 protein are joined into one entry that keeps the most common DNA and genes. The V and J calls were not made by the authors but by TCRdb's processing. This sample holds about 560,000 distinct CDR3 sequences; 20% to 25% were observed only once. 7% to 9% of the sample is in the top ten clones.

Material for sequencing was PBMCs or a T cell subset sorted from them (not recorded which). The receptor comes from an adult woman who had mild COVID-19 (a few samples of this study predate the infection). The sample titles of this study are shuffled in the database, so cell type and time point are left out; the donor was told from shared clones.

In nucleotide form, the sequence is TGTGCCAGCAGCTTTATTCGCACAGGACAAGAGACCCAGTACTTC. The encoded protein is CASSFIRTGQETQYF. Recombination joined TRBV5-6 with TRBJ2-5; the D gene is perhaps TRBD1, from 5 matching bases. The germline V gene supplies CDR1 SGHDT and CDR2 YYEEEE. Its CDR3 holds 15 amino acids, cysteine through phenylalanine. Only the CDR3 DNA stays, 45 bases, in frame from base 1. Trimming removed 2 bases from V and 2 bases from J, leaving 13 bases between the germline ends.